These 27 T cell receptor beta chains originate from one sample sequenced in a study of blood T cells in healthy people across ages. Together with a sample-barcoded 5' primer, a J-beta primer mix was included in a second PCR lasting roughly 7 to 11 cycles. From the 5' RACE reads, TCRdb called clonotypes with MiXCR, one entry per CDR3 protein. The sample consists of about 1.4 million distinct CDR3 sequences, approximately 59% of them appearing once. The sample taken for sequencing was blood. The receptors derive from a man aged 18 to 30 in good health.

This rearrangement joins TRBV4-3 to TRBJ2-1; D possibly corresponds to TRBD1 (6 bases). Between the trimmed V and J ends, which lost 0 bases and 7 bases, there was a span of 10 bases. Germline-derived CDR1 and CDR2 are LGHNA and YSLEER. The CDR3 spans 14 residues. CDR3 region: CASSQEQGANEQFF. Here the CDR3 DNA reads TGCGCCAGCAGCCAAGAACAGGGTGCAAATGAGCAGTTCTTC.

The rearrangement links TRBV20-1 to TRBJ2-4, with 7 positions matching TRBD1. The last part of the DNA fits TRBJ2-5 better; the J call may be wrong. The germline V gene encodes CDR1 DFQATT and CDR2 SNEGSKA (reference sequence). The CDR3 has 14 amino acids. The CDR3, as DNA: TGCAGTGCCCCCCCAGGGGACAGCCAAGAGACCCAGTACTTC. This translates into CSAPPGDSQETQYF.

The CDR3 loop is CASSQGTTRQETQYF. Written as DNA, the CDR3 is TGCGCCAGCAGCCAAGGTACCACTAGACAAGAGACCCAGTACTTC. The chain recombines TRBV4-1 with TRBJ2-5, with a weak D call TRBD2 (5 bases). CDR1 is MGHRA and CDR2 is YSYEKL in the germline V gene. This CDR3 has 15 residues. The germline V and J ends were trimmed by 1 base and 2 bases, with 11 bases remaining between them.

The J gene is TRBJ1-1, the V gene TRBV4-1; TRBD1 matches at 7 bases. The CDR3 is 15 residues long. V lost 2 bases and J lost 6; bases outside the gene matches: 9. The V gene's germline CDR1 is MGHRA and CDR2 YSYEKL. The CDR3 bases are TGCGCCAGCAGCCAACCCGGAACAGGGGCAGCTGAAGCTTTCTTT. Amino acid sequence: CASSQPGTGAAEAFF.

The V and J genes are TRBV7-2 and TRBJ2-5, with D unresolved. CDR3 length: 14 residues. Per the germline V gene, CDR1 is SGHTA and CDR2 is FQGNSA. V was cut by 4 bases and J by 4 bases, with 13 bases left in between. The CDR3 is CASSSESHGETQYF. CDR3 bases: TGTGCCAGCAGCTCAGAGTCTCATGGAGAGACCCAGTACTTC.

The sample holds many counts of this clonotype. The chain joins TRBV4-1 to TRBJ2-7; D may be TRBD1 (7 bases). From germline, CDR1 is MGHRA and CDR2 YSYEKL. The CDR3 has 14 amino acids. Between the trimmed V and J ends, which lost 4 bases and 5 bases, there was a span of 15 bases. This CDR3 is CASSLAGGKNEQYF. In DNA, the CDR3 is TGCGCCAGCAGCCTAGCAGGGGGGAAGAACGAGCAGTACTTC.

The rearrangement uses TRBV5-1 and TRBJ2-3, with 10 bases aligning to TRBD2. J gave up 6 bases and V 0 bases, and 7 bases lay outside the gene matches. The CDR3 contains 16 residues. Per the germline V gene, CDR1 is SGHRS and CDR2 is YFSETQ. The CDR3 is CASSLGLAGVYDTQYF. CDR3 nucleotide sequence: TGCGCCAGCAGCTTGGGTCTAGCGGGAGTGTATGATACGCAGTATTTT.

The chain employs TRBV7-9 and TRBJ2-5; 7 bases are a match to TRBD1. The last part of the DNA fits TRBJ2-7 better; the J call may be wrong. The CDR3 contains 14 residues. CDR1 and CDR2 (germline): SEHNR, FQNEAQ (reference sequence). CDR3 loop: CASSHTDRDDEQYF. The CDR3 bases are TGTGCCAGCAGCCATACCGACAGGGACGACGAGCAGTACTTC.

The V gene is TRBV7-6, the J gene TRBJ1-5; TRBD1 matches 7 bases. Germline lookup yields CDR1 SGHVS and CDR2 FNYEAQ. This CDR3 has 16 residues. The CDR3 loop reads CHGLQTFKGAGQPQHF. The CDR3 nucleotides are TGTCACGGCCTTCAAACCTTTAAGGGGGCGGGTCAGCCCCAGCATTTT. The whole variable domain, filled in from reference TRBV7-6 and TRBJ1-5, reads GAGVSQSPRYKVTKRGQDVALRCDPISGHVSLYWYRQALGQGPEFLTYFNYEAQQDKSGLPNDRFSAERPEGSISTLTIQRTEQRDSAMYRCHGLQTFKGAGQPQHFGDGTRLSIL.

This chain joins TRBV12-3 or TRBV12-4 and TRBJ2-3, with D possibly called TRBD1 or TRBD2 (6 bases each). V was pared by 5 bases and J by 5 bases, with 20 bases between. CDR3 size: 16 residues. For the CDR3, the DNA is TGTGCCAGCAGTCTACGCGGGGCAGGGGTCGGAGATACGCAGTATTTT. Protein sequence: CASSLRGAGVGDTQYF.

The chain has TRBV20-1 and TRBJ2-7; the D is unclear. Trimming removed 0 bases from V and 1 base from J, with 13 bases in between. CDR1 and CDR2 from the germline V gene are DFQATT and SNEGSKA (reference sequence). The CDR3 runs to 15 residues. CDR3 loop: CSARDPGIRSYEQYF. The CDR3 coding sequence is TGCAGTGCTAGAGATCCCGGAATTCGATCCTACGAGCAGTACTTC.

The chain combines TRBV6-2 or TRBV6-3 with TRBJ2-7; TRBD1 matches 9 bases. CDR3 length equals 18 residues. The V gene's germline CDR1 is MNHEY and CDR2 SVGEGT. V lost 9 bases and J lost 0; bases outside the gene matches: 18. In nucleotides, the CDR3 is TGTGCCAGTTGCTACCAGGACAGGGGTTGGTACCCCTCCTACGAGCAGTACTTC. This codes for CASCYQDRGWYPSYEQYF.

The chain has TRBV4-1 and TRBJ2-6; a weak D match, TRBD2 (7 bases). V was pared by 1 base and J by 0 bases, with 13 bases between. The CDR3 length is 18 residues. Per germline, CDR1 MGHRA and CDR2 YSYEKL. CDR3 sequence reads: CASSQGAGEGSGANVLTF. Written as DNA, the CDR3 is TGCGCCAGCAGCCAAGGAGCAGGGGAGGGCTCTGGGGCCAACGTCCTGACTTTC.

This chain uses TRBV5-1 with TRBJ2-3; D gene ambiguous. The CDR3 loop spans 14 amino acids. CDR1 SGHRS and CDR2 YFSETQ come from the germline V gene. The V and J ends lost 0 bases and 6 bases respectively, with 11 bases between them. The CDR3 protein is CASSLARASDTQYF. In DNA form, the CDR3 reads TGCGCCAGCAGCTTGGCTCGGGCCTCGGATACGCAGTATTTT.

This chain links TRBV14 with TRBJ2-7; 11 bases align to TRBD2. The DNA end is more similar to TRBJ2-5, so the J call may be wrong. In germline, CDR1 is SGHDN, CDR2 FVKESK. The CDR3 covers 17 residues. The CDR3 here is CASSQGNLAGGKETQYF. CDR3 nucleotides: TGTGCCAGCAGCCAAGGAAATCTAGCGGGGGGCAAAGAGACCCAGTACTTC.

This clonotype was counted between two and nine times. This chain uses TRBV7-9 with TRBJ2-5; 7 bases match TRBD1. The CDR3 consists of 15 residues. Germline-derived CDR1 and CDR2 are SEHNR and FQNEAQ (reference sequence). J was trimmed by 2 bases and V by 5 bases; bases with no gene match: 8. Written as DNA, the CDR3 is TGTGCCAGCAGCCCTCCTCAGACAGGGCAAGAGACCCAGTACTTC. Residues: CASSPPQTGQETQYF.

The V and J genes are TRBV4-1 and TRBJ1-6; 9 nucleotides agree with TRBD1. V trimming: 0 bases; J trimming: 0 bases; junction bases outside the gene matches: 9. CDR1 and CDR2 from the germline V gene are MGHRA and YSYEKL. The CDR3 length is 20 residues. The CDR3 DNA follows: TGCGCCAGCAGCCAAGATCCCTGGACAGGGGAAGGCTCCTATAATTCACCCCTCCACTTT. Amino acids: CASSQDPWTGEGSYNSPLHF.

The V and J genes are TRBV10-3 and TRBJ1-5, with D perhaps TRBD1 (5 bases). There are 13 residues in the CDR3. Germline V gene lookup returns CDR1 ENHRY and CDR2 SYGVKD. The ends were cut back, 6 bases at V and 2 bases at J, with 8 bases in the middle. CDR3 amino acids: CAIRGGGNQPQHF. CDR3 bases: TGTGCCATCAGGGGGGGTGGCAATCAGCCCCAGCATTTT.

The V and J genes are TRBV9 and TRBJ1-2; D remains unclear. CDR1 is SGDLS and CDR2 is YYNGEE in the germline V gene. V lost 0 bases to trimming and J lost 0 bases, with 9 bases between them. This CDR3 has 15 residues. The CDR3 loop is CASSVERAANYGYTF. The DNA for the CDR3 is TGTGCCAGCAGCGTAGAAAGGGCAGCTAACTATGGCTACACCTTC.

This clonotype was observed a few times. This chain connects TRBV4-3 to TRBJ1-3; the D is unclear. CDR1 is LGHNA, CDR2 YSLEER, per germline. V was pared by 2 bases and J by 1 base, with 15 bases between. The CDR3 has 17 residues. CDR3 in amino acids: CASSQHRSEGSGNTIYF. As DNA, the CDR3 is TGCGCCAGCAGCCAACATCGGTCGGAGGGTTCTGGAAACACCATATATTTT.

Regarding this clonotype: Sequence at one end of the junction differs from germline and may be a read error. J is TRBJ1-5 and V is TRBV11-2, with D unclear. The CDR3 spans 14 residues. Germline V gene data show CDR1 as SGHAT and CDR2 as FQNNGV. The CDR3 nucleotides are TGTGCCAGCAGCTTAAGAAATAGCAATCACCCCCAGCATTTT. Amino acid sequence: CASSLRNSNHPQHF.

The chain has TRBV20-1 and TRBJ1-6; perhaps TRBD1 as D (6 bases). V lost 3 bases and J lost 15, with 18 bases in between. The length of the CDR3 is 13 residues. The V gene's germline CDR1 is DFQATT and CDR2 SNEGSKA (reference sequence). The CDR3 loop is CSASSGAITNLHF. DNA of the CDR3: TGCAGTGCTAGTTCGGGGGCGATAACCAACCTCCACTTT.

This clonotype was seen a handful of times. The chain is built from TRBV10-3 and TRBJ2-7; D perhaps matches TRBD2 (6 bases). The CDR3 is 12 residues long. Trimming took off 7 bases at V and 4 bases at J, with 11 bases between the two ends. The germline V gene has CDR1 ENHRY and CDR2 SYGVKD. CDR3 sequence reads: CAIMTAGYEQYF. The CDR3 bases are TGTGCCATCATGACGGCGGGATACGAGCAGTACTTC.

The sample holds a few counts of this clonotype. The chain combines TRBV29-1 with TRBJ1-2; TRBD1 is a possible D gene (5 bases). The CDR3 is 11 residues long. Trimming took 3 bases from V and 8 from J, leaving 10 bases between them. The germline gives CDR1 SQVTM, CDR2 ANQGSEA. The CDR3 reads CSVDLRDGYTF. In nucleotides, the CDR3 is TGCAGCGTTGACTTGCGGGACGGCTACACCTTC.

The rearrangement uses TRBV25-1 and TRBJ1-1; D ambiguous. Trimming shortened V by 10 bases and J by 4 bases, and 19 bases separated the two germline ends. Germline V gene lookup returns CDR1 MGHDK and CDR2 SYGVNS. This CDR3 contains 14 residues. Here the CDR3 DNA reads TGTGCCAACCGTGACGAGGGTTCGACCACTGAAGCTTTCTTT. It encodes CANRDEGSTTEAFF.

V is TRBV27 and J is TRBJ1-4; 8 nucleotides align to TRBD1. The trim removed 6 bases at V and 6 bases at J, leaving 6 bases unmatched. Looked up from germline, CDR1 is MNHEY and CDR2 is SMNVEV (reference sequence). The length of the CDR3 is 14 residues. The DNA for the CDR3 is TGTGCCAGCAGCGCAGGGGGCTGGGATGAAAAACTGTTTTTT. Amino acids: CASSAGGWDEKLFF.

This clonotype was recorded a few times. CDR3 protein: CASSLAGHSYEQYF. CDR3 in DNA: TGTGCCAGCAGCTTAGCGGGCCACTCCTACGAGCAGTACTTC. The genes are TRBV7-2 and TRBJ2-7; D remains ambiguous. V lost 0 bases, J lost 0 bases, and 6 bases lay in between. This CDR3 has 14 residues. Germline CDR1 is SGHTA and CDR2 is FQGNSA.